This T cell receptor beta chain appears in the sequencing data of a study of blood T cell repertoires in COVID-19. At the level of the study: Samples of COVID-19 (acute and convalescent) were obtained from the United States, Italy and Spain. The analysed material was cDNA or gDNA that came from T cells, B-cell-depleted T cells, or PBMCs.

CDR3 length equals 14 residues. Germline assignment: CDR1 LGHNA and CDR2 YNFKEQ. V gave up 0 bases and J gave up 4 bases; unmatched junction bases: 3. Original processing notes: Scientists estimated how many nucleated cells there were by amplifying reference gene primers. Libraries were prepared by immunoSEQ multiplex PCR; TCRdb keeps only in-frame clonotypes and omits some of them. V and J calls and clone size follow that table, whereas D and trimming were derived from the DNA. The sample includes about 72,000 clones, about 89% seen only once; the top ten take 5.5% to 8%. This clone was seen only a few times.

The J gene is TRBJ2-7, the V gene TRBV4-2, with TRBD2 matching over 7 bases. The sequenced sample consisted of peripheral blood. This receptor was taken from a human donor in a cohort sampled during active COVID-19. The CDR3 is CASSQDGTIYEQYF. CDR3 bases: TGTGCCAGCAGCCAAGATGGGACTATATACGAGCAGTACTTC.